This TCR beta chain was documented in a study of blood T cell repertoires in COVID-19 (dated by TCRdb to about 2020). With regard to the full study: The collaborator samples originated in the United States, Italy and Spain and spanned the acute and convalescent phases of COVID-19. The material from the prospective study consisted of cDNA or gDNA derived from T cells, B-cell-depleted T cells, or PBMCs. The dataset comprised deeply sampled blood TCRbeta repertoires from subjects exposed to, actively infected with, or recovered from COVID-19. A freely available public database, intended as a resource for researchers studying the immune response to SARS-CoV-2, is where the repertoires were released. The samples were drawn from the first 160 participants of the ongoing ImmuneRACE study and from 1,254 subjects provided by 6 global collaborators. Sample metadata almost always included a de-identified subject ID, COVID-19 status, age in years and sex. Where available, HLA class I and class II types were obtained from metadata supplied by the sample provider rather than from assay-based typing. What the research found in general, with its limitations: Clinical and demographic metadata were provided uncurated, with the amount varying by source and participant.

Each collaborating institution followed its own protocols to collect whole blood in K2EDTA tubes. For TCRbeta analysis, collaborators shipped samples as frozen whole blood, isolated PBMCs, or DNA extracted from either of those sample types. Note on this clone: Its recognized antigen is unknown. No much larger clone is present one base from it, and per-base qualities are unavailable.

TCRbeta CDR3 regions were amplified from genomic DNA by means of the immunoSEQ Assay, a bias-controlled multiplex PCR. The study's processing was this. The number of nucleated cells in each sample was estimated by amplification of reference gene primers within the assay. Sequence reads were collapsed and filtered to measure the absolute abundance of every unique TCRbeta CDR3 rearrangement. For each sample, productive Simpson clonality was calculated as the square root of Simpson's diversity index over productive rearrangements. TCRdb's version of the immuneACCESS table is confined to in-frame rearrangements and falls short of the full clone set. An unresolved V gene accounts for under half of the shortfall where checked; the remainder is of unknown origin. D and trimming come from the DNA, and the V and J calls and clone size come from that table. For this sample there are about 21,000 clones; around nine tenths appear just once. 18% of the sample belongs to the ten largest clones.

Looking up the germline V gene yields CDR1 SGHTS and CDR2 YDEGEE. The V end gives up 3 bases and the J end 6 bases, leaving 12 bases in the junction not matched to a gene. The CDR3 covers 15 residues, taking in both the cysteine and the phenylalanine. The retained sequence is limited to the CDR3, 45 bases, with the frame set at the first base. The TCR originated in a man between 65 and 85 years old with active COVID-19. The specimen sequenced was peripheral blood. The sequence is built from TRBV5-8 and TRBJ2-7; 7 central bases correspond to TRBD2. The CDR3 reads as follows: CASSWGGIADLEQYF. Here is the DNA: TGTGCCAGCAGCTGGGGGGGTATAGCGGACCTCGAGCAGTACTTC.